This TCR beta chain was recorded in a study of siplizumab effects on memory and regulatory T cells. Germline V lookup: CDR1 SGHDN, CDR2 FVKESK. Trimming took 5 bases from V and 2 from J, leaving 4 bases between them. This CDR3 is 12 amino acids long. Clones were read by immunoSEQ multiplex PCR, and TCRdb kept only the in-frame ones, dropping some. The table records tens of thousands of clones, roughly 93% of them present only once. This sequence was found in a human donor in good health. This sequence joins TRBV14 and TRBJ2-4; D is undetermined. Sequenced: CD8+ T cells sorted from blood. The CDR3 DNA reads TGTGCCAGCAGCAGTTCCAAAAACATTCAGTACTTC. Translation gives CASSSSKNIQYF.